Below are 15 T cell receptor beta chains sequenced from a single sample in a study of PD-L1 blockade in urothelial cancer. Only in-frame clones appear in the TCRdb table, and some are missing; sequencing was by immunoSEQ multiplex PCR. The data hold 23,000 or so clones, with about four fifths observed a single time. Specified time point: peripheral blood 6 weeks after treatment start. This sample comprised PBMCs, obtained around atezolizumab (anti-PD-L1) treatment. These receptors were obtained from a man between 65 and 85 years old with urothelial cancer.

The chain links TRBV4-1 to TRBJ2-1; 7 nucleotides agree with TRBD2. With V trimmed by 2 bases and J by 4 bases, 8 bases remained unmatched. This CDR3 is 16 amino acids long. From germline, CDR1 is MGHRA and CDR2 YSYEKL. The CDR3 spells CASSQPGRAGYNEQFF. CDR3 coding DNA: TGCGCCAGCAGCCAACCTGGGCGAGCGGGGTACAATGAGCAGTTCTTC.

This clone was counted a single time. The V call is TRBV9, the J call TRBJ2-7; 7 nucleotides line up with TRBD2. The CDR3 runs to 13 residues. Per germline, CDR1 SGDLS and CDR2 YYNGEE. After removal of 3 bases from V and 3 bases from J, the junction contained 3 bases not matched to a gene. The CDR3 is CASSAWEGYEQYF. In DNA form, the CDR3 reads TGTGCCAGCAGCGCCTGGGAGGGCTACGAGCAGTACTTC.

The chain is built from TRBV10-3 and TRBJ2-7, with 9 bases identical to TRBD1. With V trimmed by 6 bases and J by 7 bases, 10 bases remained unmatched. The CDR3 has 14 residues. Germline loops: CDR1 ENHRY, CDR2 SYGVKD. CDR3 loop: CAIRGGTGPEEQYF. CDR3 DNA sequence: TGTGCCATCAGGGGAGGGACAGGGCCCGAGGAGCAGTACTTC.

The V call is TRBV4-3, the J call TRBJ2-1; TRBD1 might be the D (5 bases). V gave up 0 bases and J gave up 8 bases, with 11 bases separating them. Germline lookup yields CDR1 LGHNA and CDR2 YSLEER. The CDR3 extends over 14 amino acids. The CDR3 nucleotides are TGCGCCAGCAGCCAAGAAGCGTCCAGGGATGAGCAGTTCTTC. This gives the protein CASSQEASRDEQFF.

CDR3: CASSFTSGRATGELFF. In DNA form, the CDR3 reads TGTGCCAGCAGCTTTACTAGCGGGAGGGCCACCGGGGAGCTGTTTTTT. The chain combines TRBV7-2 with TRBJ2-2; TRBD2 matches 13 bases. V lost 3 bases, J lost 4 bases, and 2 bases stayed unmatched. CDR3 size: 16 residues. Germline values: CDR1 SGHTA, CDR2 FQGNSA.

This sequence joins TRBV19 and TRBJ2-7, with TRBD1 as a possible D gene (6 bases). V was pared by 4 bases and J by 1 base, with 20 bases between. The CDR3 is made up of 17 amino acids. Germline V gene data show CDR1 as LNHDA and CDR2 as SQIVND (reference sequence). CDR3 DNA sequence: TGTGCCAGTAGTACCCGGACAGTGCAAAACCCATCCTACGAGCAGTACTTC. Translating gives CASSTRTVQNPSYEQYF.

V usage is TRBV7-2 and J usage is TRBJ2-5, with D perhaps matching TRBD2 (6 bases). The CDR3 contains 14 residues. V lost 3 bases, J lost 1 base, and 9 bases lay in between. CDR1 and CDR2 from the germline V gene are SGHTA and FQGNSA. The CDR3 is CASSFGGVQETQYF. DNA for the CDR3: TGTGCCAGCAGCTTTGGCGGGGTCCAAGAGACCCAGTACTTC.

The genes are TRBV25-1 and TRBJ1-3; 9 positions agree with TRBD1. V trimming: 2 bases; J trimming: 3 bases; junction bases outside the gene matches: 2. This CDR3 comprises 15 residues. Germline V gene sequence: CDR1 MGHDK, CDR2 SYGVNS. Written as DNA, the CDR3 is TGTGCCAGCAGTGAAGGGACAGGGAGTGGAAACACCATATATTTT. It specifies CASSEGTGSGNTIYF. The whole variable domain, filled in from reference TRBV25-1 and TRBJ1-3, reads EADIYQTPRYLVIGTGKKITLECSQTMGHDKMYWYQQDPGMELHLIHYSYGVNSTEKGDLSSESTVSRIRTEHFPLTLESARPSHTSQYLCASSEGTGSGNTIYFGEGSWLTVV.

This sequence joins TRBV7-2 and TRBJ2-1; 9 bases match TRBD1. In germline, CDR1 is SGHTA, CDR2 FQGNSA. The CDR3 is 15 amino acids. Trimming removed 4 bases from V and 1 base from J; junction bases left unmatched: 2. CDR3 in DNA: TGTGCCAGCAGCTCGACAGGGGGATCCTACAATGAGCAGTTCTTC. This sequence encodes CASSSTGGSYNEQFF.

This chain joins TRBV6-1 and TRBJ1-5, with D perhaps matching TRBD1 (6 bases). Germline lookup yields CDR1 MNHNS and CDR2 SASEGT. V lost 8 bases and J 0 bases, leaving 11 bases between the germline ends. This CDR3 spans 14 amino acids. CDR3 sequence (DNA): TGTGCCAGCCGTAGGGACATTAGCAATCAGCCCCAGCATTTT. It is translated as CASRRDISNQPQHF.

The rearrangement joins TRBV7-9 to TRBJ1-1; no clear D gene. Trimming removed 1 base at V and 4 bases at J, with 7 bases between. The CDR3 is made up of 13 amino acids. Per the germline V gene, CDR1 is SEHNR and CDR2 is FQNEAQ (reference sequence). CDR3 sequence: CASSLGGITEAFF. CDR3 DNA sequence: TGTGCCAGCAGCTTAGGAGGAATCACTGAAGCTTTCTTT.

This rearrangement joins TRBV6-6 to TRBJ1-1; 10 bases match TRBD1. Germline V CDR1 and CDR2: MNHNY, SVGAGI (reference sequence). V lost 2 bases to trimming and J lost 4 bases; unmatched junction nucleotides: 7. The CDR3 sequence is 16 residues long. The CDR3 nucleotides read TGTGCCAGCAGTTACAACGCCTGGACAGGGGGCACTGAAGCTTTCTTT. This sequence encodes CASSYNAWTGGTEAFF.

The genes are TRBV7-9 and TRBJ2-1, with 9 nucleotides matching TRBD2. Germline V lookup: CDR1 SEHNR, CDR2 FQNEAQ (reference sequence). Germline trimming cut 5 bases from V and 8 bases from J; bases unmatched to any gene: 16. The CDR3 loop spans 17 amino acids. The CDR3 here is CASSQTSGRLVEDEQFF. The CDR3 region has the DNA TGTGCCAGCAGCCAGACTAGCGGACGCCTCGTAGAGGATGAGCAGTTCTTC.

CDR3: CASREGGSYEQYF. In DNA form, the CDR3 reads TGTGCCAGCCGGGAGGGCGGCTCCTACGAGCAGTACTTC. J is TRBJ2-7 and V is TRBV4-2; 8 bases are a match to TRBD2. The trim removed 8 bases at V and 0 bases at J, leaving 3 bases unmatched. The germline V gene has CDR1 LGHNA and CDR2 YNFKEQ. This CDR3 has 13 amino acids.

V usage is TRBV14 and J usage is TRBJ1-3, with D possibly being TRBD1 (6 bases). This CDR3 is built from 13 residues. V was pared by 4 bases and J by 3 bases, with 7 bases between. Germline assignment: CDR1 SGHDN and CDR2 FVKESK. The chain's CDR3 is CASSPRGGNTIYF. Here the CDR3 DNA reads TGTGCCAGCAGCCCCAGGGGTGGAAACACCATATATTTT.